This paragraph reports one T cell receptor beta chain. Trimming pared 6 bases from V and 5 bases from J, leaving 8 bases between. This CDR3 is 11 amino acids long. TCR beta CDR3 region amplification was performed from RNA transcripts. An initial round of RT-PCR targeting the TCR CDR3 relied on the HTBI primer set. Using its own MiXCR run on the multiplex PCR reads, TCRdb lists one record per CDR3 protein. The repertoire holds over 550,000 distinct CDR3 sequences, 16% seen once, with around a sixth in the top ten. This entry belongs to a study of T cells in Graves' hyperthyroidism and ophthalmopathy. The genes are TRBV12-3 or TRBV12-4 and TRBJ2-7, with a tentative D call TRBD1 (6 bases). This TCR came from a woman between 18 and 29 years old with Graves' hyperthyroidism. Sequencing input: blood. In DNA, the CDR3 is TGTGCCAGCAGGCACAGGGACGAGCAGTACTTC. The encoded protein is CASRHRDEQYF.